The present entry profiles one TCR beta chain with its context. The data stem from a study of Graves' ophthalmopathy and Graves' hyperthyroidism. The authors amplified TCR beta CDR3 regions, and they did so from RNA transcripts for repertoire sequencing. RT-PCR in the first round used HTBI primers; a second-round multiplex PCR followed. TCRdb redid the calling of the multiplex PCR reads with MiXCR, one entry per CDR3 protein. The table records about 210,000 distinct CDR3 sequences, 25% to 35% of them present only once. Germline loops: CDR1 GTSNPN, CDR2 SVGIG (reference sequence). The trim removed 3 bases at V and 1 base at J, leaving 3 bases unmatched. CDR3 length: 14 amino acids. Each donor who had ophthalmopathy showed moderate-to-severe activity, a CAS of ≥3, a NOSPECS of ≥4, and a duration under 3 months.

Sequencing used peripheral blood. The chain is built from TRBV30 and TRBJ1-3, with TRBD1 matching 7 bases. This sequence was found in a man in his fifties with Graves' ophthalmopathy. The CDR3 loop is CAWSSTGSGNTIYF. In DNA form, the CDR3 reads TGTGCCTGGAGCTCGACAGGGTCTGGAAACACCATATATTTT.